A few counts support the clone carrying this T cell receptor beta chain. Via MiXCR, TCRdb re-called the 5' RACE reads, giving one row per CDR3 protein. The table includes 100,000 to 150,000 distinct CDR3 sequences, roughly 9% detected once. Losses at the gene ends were 1 base for V and 0 bases for J; bases not matched to a gene: 6. The CDR3 runs 16 residues. Germline assignment: CDR1 ENHRY and CDR2 SYGVKD. The source of the sample is a study of T cells after yellow fever vaccination. V usage is TRBV10-3 and J usage is TRBJ2-7, with 7 bases identical to TRBD1. The specimen was CD8+ T cells sorted from PBMCs, collected on the day of the yellow fever booster vaccination. This receptor was taken from a young man who received the YFV17D yellow fever vaccine. The CDR3: CAISELPGQLSYEQYF. CDR3 sequence (DNA): TGTGCCATCAGTGAGTTACCGGGACAGCTCTCCTACGAGCAGTACTTC.